Only a few counts were recorded for the clone carrying this T cell receptor beta chain. TCRdb keeps only in-frame clones here, not all; method: immunoSEQ multiplex PCR. Among 360,000 or so clones listed, roughly 89% were seen once. These data come from a study of blood T cell repertoires in COVID-19. The ends lost 2 bases at V and 4 bases at J; junction bases unmatched: 7. CDR3 length: 16 residues. Looked up from germline, CDR1 is PRHDT and CDR2 is FYEKMQ (reference sequence). The chain uses TRBV13 and TRBJ2-3; 9 bases match TRBD2. The TCR originated in a man in his late teens or twenties with active or convalescent COVID-19. Sequencing was performed on peripheral blood. CDR3 in amino acids: CASSLFLAGTADTQYF. As DNA, the CDR3 is TGTGCCAGCAGCTTATTCCTAGCGGGGACCGCAGATACGCAGTATTTT.